These 20 T cell receptor beta chains originate from one sample sequenced in a study of CD8 T cells in ankylosing spondylitis. TCRdb itself ran the 5' RACE reads through MiXCR, one entry per CDR3 protein. The sample shows approximately 240,000 distinct CDR3 sequences, approximately 10% of them seen only once. The specimen was blood, either unsorted or a sorted T cell fraction (not recorded which). Every receptor here comes from a male donor with ankylosing spondylitis or in good health (not recorded which).

This clonotype was detected ten times or more. The chain has TRBV5-4 and TRBJ2-1, with TRBD1 identical over 8 bases. Germline V gene data show CDR1 as SGHNT and CDR2 as YYREEE (reference sequence). This CDR3 contains 13 residues. Trimming took 4 bases from V and 5 from J; bases not matched to a gene: 2. CDR3 protein: CASSRDRNNEQFF. The CDR3 DNA is TGTGCCAGCAGCCGGGACAGGAACAATGAGCAGTTCTTC.

This clonotype was counted a few times. The chain employs TRBV25-1 and TRBJ1-1; D ambiguous. V lost 3 bases to trimming and J lost 0 bases, with 8 bases between them. Germline V gene sequence: CDR1 MGHDK, CDR2 SYGVNS. The CDR3 contains 14 residues. The CDR3 sequence is CASSDSNMNTEAFF. The CDR3, as DNA: TGTGCCAGCAGTGATTCCAACATGAACACTGAAGCTTTCTTT. The full variable domain, in which reference TRBV25-1 and TRBJ1-1 provide the parts outside the CDR3, is EADIYQTPRYLVIGTGKKITLECSQTMGHDKMYWYQQDPGMELHLIHYSYGVNSTEKGDLSSESTVSRIRTEHFPLTLESARPSHTSQYLCASSDSNMNTEAFFGQGTRLTVV.

The table lists this clonotype with a count of one. A single base separates this from a much larger clone, so it may be a read error. This chain joins TRBV7-2 and TRBJ2-7; possibly TRBD1 or TRBD2 for D (5 bases each). The V and J ends lost 1 base and 2 bases respectively, with 12 bases between them. CDR3 size: 15 residues. The germline V gene encodes CDR1 SGHTA and CDR2 FQGNSA. CDR3 loop: CASSLEWQGPYEQYF. In DNA, the CDR3 is TGTGCCAGCAGCTTAGAATGGCAGGGACCCTACGAGCAGTACTTC. The full variable domain, rest sourced from reference TRBV7-2 and TRBJ2-7, is GAGVSQSPSNKVTEKGKDVELRCDPISGHTALYWYRQSLGQGLEFLIYFQGNSAPDKSGLPSDRFSAERTGGSVSTLTIQRTQQEDSAVYLCASSLEWQGPYEQYFGPGTRLTVT.

In this sample, this clonotype turned up once. One end of the junction fails to match germline, which may point to a read error. The chain employs TRBV5-1 and TRBJ2-2, with 11 bases that match TRBD2. Looked up from germline, CDR1 is SGHRS and CDR2 is YFSETQ. This CDR3 contains 16 residues. CDR3 residues: CASSFALAGDTGELVF. DNA for the CDR3: TGCGCCAGCAGCTTTGCACTAGCGGGAGACACCGGGGAGCTGGTTTTT. Using reference TRBV5-1 and TRBJ2-2 for the parts outside the CDR3, the full variable domain is KAGVTQTPRYLIKTRGQQVTLSCSPISGHRSVSWYQQTPGQGLQFLFEYFSETQRNKGNFPGRFSGRQFSNSRSEMNVSTLELGDSALYLCASSFALAGDTGELVFGEGSRLTVL.

This clonotype was counted many times. The V call is TRBV5-1, the J call TRBJ1-5; a possible D gene is TRBD1 (5 bases). The V gene lost 0 bases and the J gene lost 1 base, with 17 bases spanning the gap. The germline V gene has CDR1 SGHRS and CDR2 YFSETQ. The CDR3 length is 18 residues. CDR3 protein: CASSLVPSTDFSNQPQHF. Here the CDR3 DNA reads TGCGCCAGCAGCTTGGTCCCCTCGACAGACTTCAGCAATCAGCCCCAGCATTTT. Full variable domain (missing parts from reference TRBV5-1 and TRBJ1-5): KAGVTQTPRYLIKTRGQQVTLSCSPISGHRSVSWYQQTPGQGLQFLFEYFSETQRNKGNFPGRFSGRQFSNSRSEMNVSTLELGDSALYLCASSLVPSTDFSNQPQHFGDGTRLSIL.

This clonotype was seen ten or more times. The rearrangement links TRBV29-1 to TRBJ1-1; D perhaps matches TRBD1 (5 bases). This CDR3 has 13 residues. V dropped 6 bases and J dropped 0 bases, with 11 bases sitting between them. Germline V gene sequence: CDR1 SQVTM, CDR2 ANQGSEA. The CDR3 sequence: CSVEGRVNTEAFF. The DNA for the CDR3 is TGCAGCGTAGAGGGGCGAGTGAACACTGAAGCTTTCTTT.

The chain has TRBV30 and TRBJ2-1; the D gene is possibly TRBD1 (5 bases). The germline V gene has CDR1 GTSNPN and CDR2 SVGIG (reference sequence). V was pared by 1 base and J by 2 bases, with 6 bases between. The CDR3 totals 13 residues. The CDR3 sequence: CAWSGGAYNEQFF. The CDR3 DNA reads as TGTGCCTGGAGTGGGGGCGCCTACAATGAGCAGTTCTTC.

The J gene is TRBJ1-5, the V gene TRBV20-1; maybe TRBD1 (6 bases). This CDR3 has 12 residues. Trimming took 6 bases from V and 4 from J, leaving 10 bases between them. CDR1 and CDR2 from the germline V gene are DFQATT and SNEGSKA (reference sequence). Written as DNA, the CDR3 is TGCAGTGCCATAGGGGGGAATCAGCCCCAGCATTTT. Amino acid sequence: CSAIGGNQPQHF.

This sequence joins TRBV3-1 and TRBJ1-1; the D is unclear. Looked up from germline, CDR1 is LGHDT and CDR2 is YNNKEL (reference sequence). This CDR3 is 13 amino acids long. The germline V and J ends were trimmed by 5 bases and 0 bases, with 7 bases remaining between them. In nucleotides, the CDR3 is TGTGCCAGCAGCTCTGGGATGAACACTGAAGCTTTCTTT. Translated: CASSSGMNTEAFF.

In its sample, this clonotype was seen a few times. The chain carries TRBV20-1 and TRBJ2-1; the D gene is possibly TRBD2 (5 bases). This CDR3 has 16 amino acids. V shed 0 bases and J shed 0 bases, with 12 bases lying between them. From germline, CDR1 is DFQATT and CDR2 SNEGSKA (reference sequence). The CDR3 DNA reads TGCAGTGCTAGAGATACGGACTCTAGCTCCTACAATGAGCAGTTCTTC. Translating it yields CSARDTDSSSYNEQFF.

This clonotype was seen many times. V and J are TRBV6-1 and TRBJ2-3, with 8 nucleotides matching TRBD2. Per germline, CDR1 MNHNS and CDR2 SASEGT. The CDR3 runs to 16 residues. With V trimmed by 7 bases and J by 5 bases, 14 bases remained unmatched. The CDR3 DNA reads TGTGCCAGCACCCTGGACCGGGGGGGCCTCGGAGATACGCAGTATTTT. It codes for CASTLDRGGLGDTQYF.

The rearrangement links TRBV11-2 to TRBJ1-4, with TRBD1 matching over 9 bases. Trimming cost V 2 bases and J 7 bases; bases outside gene matches: 17. CDR3 length: 19 amino acids. Germline V gene data show CDR1 as SGHAT and CDR2 as FQNNGV. The CDR3 coding sequence is TGTGCCAGCAGCTTATCATTTCCGGGACAGGGCCTTCCAGGTGAAAAACTGTTTTTT. Its translation is CASSLSFPGQGLPGEKLFF.

The chain combines TRBV7-9 with TRBJ2-5; no reliable D call. Germline-derived CDR1 and CDR2 are SEHNR and FQNEAQ (reference sequence). With 2 bases removed from V and 4 bases from J, the gap between germline ends came to 8 bases. This CDR3 has 13 residues. The CDR3 is CASSLPNTETQYF. CDR3 nucleotide sequence: TGTGCCAGCAGCTTACCCAACACAGAGACCCAGTACTTC.

This clonotype was seen many times. V and J are TRBV20-1 and TRBJ2-7; D unresolved. Germline V lookup: CDR1 DFQATT, CDR2 SNEGSKA (reference sequence). The CDR3 loop spans 12 amino acids. The V gene lost 3 bases and the J gene lost 2 bases, with 8 bases spanning the gap. CDR3 amino acids: CSASRQAYEQYF. In DNA form, the CDR3 reads TGCAGTGCTAGTCGGCAGGCCTACGAGCAGTACTTC.

The count of this clonotype is one. This rearrangement joins TRBV12-5 to TRBJ2-3, with 10 bases matching TRBD2. The CDR3 totals 17 residues. Per germline, CDR1 LGHNT and CDR2 FRNRAP. V lost 3 bases, J lost 2 bases, and 8 bases stayed unmatched. CDR3 coding DNA: TGTGCTAGTGGTTTACTATGGACTAGCGGATCCACAGATACGCAGTATTTT. Amino acid sequence: CASGLLWTSGSTDTQYF.

In its sample, this clonotype was seen once. This sequence joins TRBV9 and TRBJ2-3, with a tentative D call TRBD1 (5 bases). Germline lookup yields CDR1 SGDLS and CDR2 YYNGEE. Trimming removed 2 bases from V and 8 bases from J, with 18 bases in between. The CDR3 has 15 amino acids. In DNA, the CDR3 is TGTGCCAGCAGCGTTAGGACATTCGATCCAGGTACGCAGTATTTT. Protein product: CASSVRTFDPGTQYF.

There are many counts of this clonotype. The CDR3 region is CASSEAGPLVRPQHF. DNA for the CDR3: TGCGCCAGCAGTGAGGCGGGTCCCCTTGTGAGGCCCCAGCATTTT. The rearrangement uses TRBV10-2 and TRBJ1-5; D call uncertain. Germline CDR1 reads WSHSY; CDR2 reads SAAADI. Trimming took off 2 bases at V and 9 bases at J, with 17 bases between the two ends. This CDR3 region has 15 residues.

V gene TRBV4-1 combines with J gene TRBJ2-1, with a possible D match to TRBD1 (6 bases). The CDR3 is 18 residues long. CDR1 MGHRA and CDR2 YSYEKL come from the germline V gene. V was cut by 1 base and J by 0 bases, with 16 bases left in between. The CDR3 reads CASSQGGHLPSSYNEQFF. As DNA, the CDR3 is TGCGCCAGCAGCCAAGGGGGACACCTGCCGAGCTCCTACAATGAGCAGTTCTTC.

This clonotype was observed many times. The CDR3 is CASSPTGRGQPQHF. The DNA for the CDR3 is TGTGCCAGCAGCCCTACGGGACGGGGACAGCCCCAGCATTTT. The chain combines TRBV7-9 with TRBJ1-5, with a weak D call TRBD1 (5 bases). The length of the CDR3 is 14 residues. The germline CDR1 and CDR2 sequences are SEHNR and FQNEAQ (reference sequence). V shed 5 bases and J shed 7 bases, with 15 bases lying between them.

This clonotype has ten or more counts. V is TRBV27 and J is TRBJ2-7; D is unclear. This CDR3 spans 13 amino acids. With 6 bases removed from V and 7 bases from J, the gap between germline ends came to 16 bases. The germline CDR1 and CDR2 sequences are MNHEY and SMNVEV (reference sequence). CDR3 residues: CASSSLVTGEQYF. The CDR3 region has the DNA TGTGCCAGCAGCTCCCTGGTGACTGGTGAGCAGTACTTC.